This note documents a single TCR beta chain sequence. The antigen remains undetermined. The data were produced by immunoSEQ multiplex PCR, yet TCRdb's version contains in-frame clones alone and is incomplete. This table holds approximately 62,000 clones, 92% found once. This sample was taken from a study of OX40 agonist ivuxolimab in advanced cancers. Study-wide findings and caveats: Among the lowest peripheral clonal expansion occurred in 0.1-3.0 mg/kg partial responders.

The germline V gene has CDR1 SEHNR and CDR2 FQNEAQ (reference sequence). This CDR3 comprises 15 residues. V shed 1 base and J shed 1 base, with 10 bases lying between them. The sequencing here drew on CD4+ or CD8+ T cells sorted from blood, taken in a trial of the OX40 agonist ivuxolimab. This receptor was identified in an adult with an advanced solid tumor such as melanoma, head and neck, liver or kidney cancer. The J gene is TRBJ1-1, the V gene TRBV7-9; D is uncertain. The DNA of the CDR3 is TGTGCCAGCAGCTTAGTTACGGCCGAGAACACTGAAGCTTTCTTT. Translation gives CASSLVTAENTEAFF.